A single sample gave rise to the 13 T cell receptor beta chains below, sequenced in a study of shared clonotypes between healthy human individuals. The data were produced by immunoSEQ multiplex PCR, yet TCRdb's version contains in-frame clones alone and is incomplete. The sample carries about 2 million clones, about 95% recorded once. CD45RO-negative, CCR7-positively selected cells formed the naive CD8 fraction, excluding terminally differentiated effector memory CD45RA+ cells. Sequencing was performed on naive CD8+ T cells sorted from blood. The source of these receptors is a man between 18 and 29 years old in good health.

V is TRBV19 and J is TRBJ2-7, with D unresolved. The CDR3 runs 13 residues. Germline V gives CDR1 LNHDA, CDR2 SQIVND (reference sequence). V was shortened by 5 bases and J by 2 bases, with 10 bases between the two germline ends. The CDR3 coding sequence is TGTGCCAGTAGTTCGCGGATAACCTACGAGCAGTACTTC. It yields the protein CASSSRITYEQYF. The variable domain in full, completed from reference TRBV19 and TRBJ2-7, reads DGGITQSPKYLFRKEGQNVTLSCEQNLNHDAMYWYRQDPGQGLRLIYYSQIVNDFQKGDIAEGYSVSREKKESFPLTVTSAQKNPTAFYLCASSSRITYEQYFGPGTRLTVT.

As DNA, the CDR3 is TGTTCAACCCTGATTACAGATACGCAGTATTTT. It yields the protein CSTLITDTQYF. V is TRBV28 and J is TRBJ2-3, with D unresolved. The CDR3 is made up of 11 amino acids. Germline V gene data show CDR1 as MDHEN and CDR2 as SYDVKM.

The CDR3: CASTARDSLWTNEKLFF. In DNA form, the CDR3 reads TGTGCCAGTACCGCACGGGACAGCCTGTGGACTAATGAAAAACTGTTTTTT. V is TRBV19 and J is TRBJ1-4; 7 bases are a match to TRBD1. The CDR3 is made up of 17 amino acids. Trimming cost V 7 bases and J 2 bases; bases outside gene matches: 13. Germline V CDR1 and CDR2: LNHDA, SQIVND (reference sequence).

Comment on this clone: The same CDR3 also results from other DNA sequences found in this sample. This chain links TRBV28 with TRBJ2-7, with 10 bases matching TRBD1. Per germline, CDR1 MDHEN and CDR2 SYDVKM. The CDR3 totals 14 residues. After removal of 5 bases from V and 1 base from J, the junction contained 2 bases not matched to a gene. The CDR3: CASSPGQGSYEQYF. The CDR3, as DNA: TGTGCCAGCAGTCCGGGACAGGGGTCCTACGAGCAGTACTTC.

This rearrangement joins TRBV7-9 to TRBJ2-5; D might be TRBD2 (5 bases). This CDR3 has 13 residues. The germline V gene encodes CDR1 SEHNR and CDR2 FQNEAQ (reference sequence). V gave up 8 bases and J gave up 5 bases, with 15 bases separating them. CDR3 nucleotide sequence: TGTGCCAGCGGAGGAGGCTACGGGGAGACCCAGTACTTC. It yields the protein CASGGGYGETQYF.

This chain uses TRBV2 with TRBJ1-5; TRBD1 is a possible D gene (5 bases). Trimming removed 6 bases at V and 4 bases at J, with 13 bases between. Germline CDR1 is SNHLY and CDR2 is FYNNEI. The CDR3 runs 14 residues. CDR3 amino acids: CASSSGRVNQPQHF. The DNA for the CDR3 is TGTGCCAGCAGCAGCGGCAGGGTAAATCAGCCCCAGCATTTT. The whole variable domain, remainder taken from reference TRBV2 and TRBJ1-5, is EPEVTQTPSHQVTQMGQEVILRCVPISNHLYFYWYRQILGQKVEFLVSFYNNEISEKSEIFDDQFSVERPDGSNFTLKIRSTKLEDSAMYFCASSSGRVNQPQHFGDGTRLSIL.

The chain joins TRBV27 to TRBJ2-2, with 10 bases aligning to TRBD2. The CDR3 extends over 16 amino acids. Germline V CDR1 and CDR2: MNHEY, SMNVEV (reference sequence). V was pared by 1 base and J by 4 bases, with 3 bases of the junction left unmatched. This CDR3 is CASSLLAGGITGELFF. The CDR3 DNA reads as TGTGCCAGCAGTTTATTAGCGGGAGGAATCACCGGGGAGCTGTTTTTT.

The V gene is TRBV9, the J gene TRBJ2-7; TRBD2 agrees at 10 bases. With 4 bases clipped from V and 2 bases from J, the junction kept 9 bases outside the gene matches. Germline V gives CDR1 SGDLS, CDR2 YYNGEE. The CDR3 totals 16 residues. The CDR3 DNA follows: TGTGCCAGCAGCAGGACTAGCGGAGGGGTTACCTACGAGCAGTACTTC. It encodes CASSRTSGGVTYEQYF.

This clone is a singleton in its sample. The same CDR3 also results from other DNA sequences found in this sample. The V call is TRBV30, the J call TRBJ1-1; no clear D. Germline values: CDR1 GTSNPN, CDR2 SVGIG (reference sequence). Trimming took 3 bases from V and 1 from J, leaving 9 bases between them. The length of the CDR3 is 13 residues. CDR3 residues: CAWSGVGNTEAFF. Here the CDR3 DNA reads TGTGCCTGGAGCGGAGTTGGGAACACTGAAGCTTTCTTT.

J is TRBJ2-5 and V is TRBV4-1, with 7 bases identical to TRBD2. This CDR3 contains 17 residues. Germline trimming cut 1 base from V and 0 bases from J; bases unmatched to any gene: 8. CDR1 is MGHRA and CDR2 is YSYEKL in the germline V gene. CDR3 sequence reads: CASSQGAGVPHQETQYF. The CDR3 DNA is TGCGCCAGCAGCCAAGGGGCGGGAGTTCCTCACCAAGAGACCCAGTACTTC.

The chain links TRBV7-8 to TRBJ2-7; TRBD2 aligns across 7 bases. CDR1 and CDR2 (germline): SGHVS, FQNEAQ. CDR3 length: 17 residues. V was pared by 7 bases and J by 0 bases, with 15 bases of the junction left unmatched. CDR3 region: CASTPFGLAGDSYEQYF. The CDR3 DNA sequence: TGTGCCAGCACCCCATTTGGGTTAGCGGGCGACTCCTACGAGCAGTACTTC.

The chain recombines TRBV7-9 with TRBJ1-1; D is unresolved. This CDR3 is built from 14 residues. Germline assignment: CDR1 SEHNR and CDR2 FQNEAQ (reference sequence). V was pared by 5 bases and J by 1 base, with 11 bases between. The CDR3: CASSRSEGNTEAFF. CDR3 DNA sequence: TGTGCCAGCAGCCGCTCTGAAGGGAACACTGAAGCTTTCTTT. Full variable domain (rest looked up from reference TRBV7-9 and TRBJ1-1): DTGVSQNPRHKITKRGQNVTFRCDPISEHNRLYWYRQTLGQGPEFLTYFQNEAQLEKSRLLSDRFSAERPKGSFSTLEIQRTEQGDSAMYLCASSRSEGNTEAFFGQGTRLTVV.

This clone has only a few counts. This chain joins TRBV27 and TRBJ1-1, with 9 bases matching TRBD1. Trimming took 3 bases from V and 11 from J; bases not matched to a gene: 1. Looked up from germline, CDR1 is MNHEY and CDR2 is SMNVEV (reference sequence). The CDR3 extends over 11 amino acids. The CDR3 spells CASSFGTGAFF. The CDR3 DNA reads as TGTGCCAGCAGTTTTGGGACAGGGGCTTTCTTT.